The sequence of this TCR beta chain was determined in a study of beta chain features in type 1 diabetes. Study-level findings and limits: Within the patient group, naive, central memory and Treg TCRB repertoires appeared more similar to each other than within healthy donors. Researchers report that Type 1 diabetes patients had moderately but significantly shorter TCRB CDR3s across all four CD4+ subsets.

Once sorted, every population was more than 98% pure. cDNA synthesis used the whole RNA isolate, giving expressed TCRB sequences. Sequencing of stem cell-like memory T cell samples yielded some 950,000 reads on average. Libraries were prepared by immunoSEQ multiplex PCR; TCRdb keeps only in-frame clonotypes and omits some of them. The repertoire holds 45,000 to 60,000 clones, with 35% to 55% as singletons. Per germline, CDR1 MNHNS and CDR2 SASEGT. J lost 10 bases, V lost 6 bases, and 9 bases had no gene match. The CDR3 covers 13 residues. About this clone: Antigen specificity is unknown.

The chain carries TRBV6-1 and TRBJ2-7, with 10 bases matching TRBD2. Sequenced: stem cell memory CD4+ T cells from blood. This sequence was found in a man aged 30 to 39 with type 1 diabetes. CDR3 sequence (DNA): TGTGCCAGCAGCTCTAGGACTAGCGGACGCCAGTACTTC. The encoded protein is CASSSRTSGRQYF.